These T cell receptor beta chains were read from a single sample in a study of cytomegalovirus exposure and HLA in healthy donors. The method was immunoSEQ multiplex PCR; TCRdb's version includes in-frame clones alone and lacks a portion of them. This table holds about 140,000 clones, roughly 79% found once. Sequencing was performed on PBMCs. These receptors all come from a middle-aged woman in good health and CMV-seronegative. CDR3s include the opening cysteine and the closing phenylalanine or tryptophan. Fields, in order: CDR3 protein, CDR3 DNA, clone size, J gene, V gene, D gene. The D gene is left open where the match is weak. Size tells how often a clone was seen (once, few, many) or the class of an expanded clone, and some rows leave it out.

CASRRLAGSDTQYF	TGTGCCAGTAGGAGACTAGCGGGATCAGATACGCAGTATTTT	NA	TRBJ2-3	TRBV19	TRBD2
CASSQTVTGELFF	TGTGCCAGTAGTCAAACAGTAACCGGGGAGCTGTTTTTT	NA	TRBJ2-2	TRBV19	NA
CASRPSGEYNEQFF	TGTGCCAGCAGGCCTAGCGGGGAGTACAATGAGCAGTTCTTC	NA	TRBJ2-1	TRBV28	TRBD2
CASSDSGQGPETQYF	TGCGCCAGCAGTGATTCCGGACAGGGTCCAGAGACCCAGTACTTC	few	TRBJ2-5	TRBV10-1	TRBD1
CASSSRTGGTEAFF	TGTGCCAGCAGCTCCCGGACAGGGGGGACTGAAGCTTTCTTT	NA	TRBJ1-1	TRBV5-4	TRBD1
CASSRDRSSYNSPLHF	TGTGCCAGCAGCAGAGACAGGAGCTCCTATAATTCACCCCTCCACTTT	NA	TRBJ1-6	TRBV5-6	NA
CASSVTSGNTYNEQFF	TGTGCCAGCAGCGTCACTAGCGGAAATACCTACAATGAGCAGTTCTTC	NA	TRBJ2-1	TRBV9	TRBD2
CASSLGVQEYSGNTIYF	TGTGCCAGCAGCTTGGGGGTCCAGGAATACTCTGGAAACACCATATATTTT	once	TRBJ1-3	TRBV5-4	NA
CASSSRDNGEKLFF	TGTGCCAGCAGCTCCCGGGACAACGGGGAAAAACTGTTTTTT	NA	TRBJ1-4	TRBV5-4	NA
CASSPGGSYEQYF	TGTGCCAGCTCACCTGGCGGGTCCTACGAGCAGTACTTC	NA	TRBJ2-7	TRBV18	NA
CASSFGAGGAYEQYF	TGCGCCAGCAGCTTTGGGGCTGGGGGGGCCTACGAGCAGTACTTC	NA	TRBJ2-7	TRBV5-1	TRBD2
CASSYGLKETQYF	TGTGCCAGCAGCTACGGACTTAAAGAGACCCAGTACTTC	NA	TRBJ2-5	TRBV7-8	NA
CASRRRQEASYEQYF	TGTGCCAGCAGAAGAAGACAGGAAGCATCCTACGAGCAGTACTTC	NA	TRBJ2-7	TRBV7-8	NA
CASSLGGQVATGTDTQYF	TGTGCCAGCAGTTTGGGGGGACAGGTGGCTACCGGCACAGATACGCAGTATTTT	NA	TRBJ2-3	TRBV28	TRBD1
CASSDVLSSYEQYF	TGTGCCAGCAGTGACGTCCTTAGCTCCTACGAGCAGTACTTC	NA	TRBJ2-7	TRBV2	NA
CASSFDRRVNTEAFF	TGTGCCAGCAGCTTCGACAGGAGAGTGAACACTGAAGCTTTCTTT	NA	TRBJ1-1	TRBV7-3	NA
CASRFEEGRAGELFF	TGTGCCAGCAGGTTCGAAGAGGGGAGGGCCGGGGAGCTGTTTTTT	NA	TRBJ2-2	TRBV27	TRBD2
CASNKFSAYEQYF	TGTGCCAGCAACAAGTTCTCAGCCTACGAGCAGTACTTC	once	TRBJ2-7	TRBV6-1	NA
CASSLAGLIDGYTF	TGTGCCAGCAGCTTAGCGGGACTGATTGATGGCTACACCTTC	NA	TRBJ1-2	TRBV7-9	NA
CASSQGPPRQSLRKQYF	TGCGCCAGCAGCCAAGGGCCTCCTAGACAGAGCCTACGAAAGCAGTACTTC	NA	TRBJ2-7	TRBV4-3	NA
CASSYRQSTDTQYF	TGTGCCAGCAGCTATAGACAGAGCACAGATACGCAGTATTTT	NA	TRBJ2-3	TRBV7-2	NA
CASNLQGSQPQHF	TGTGCCAGTAACTTACAGGGGAGTCAGCCCCAGCATTTT	NA	TRBJ1-5	TRBV6-1	TRBD1
CASSQEYTF	TGTGCCAGCAGCCAAGAGTACACCTTC	NA	TRBJ1-2	TRBV7-9	NA
CASSYGGQGLGNTIYF	TGTGCCAGCAGTTACGGAGGACAGGGACTTGGAAACACCATATATTTT	NA	TRBJ1-3	TRBV6-5	TRBD1
CASSQPTGGGRAANNEKLFF	TGTGCCAGCAGCCAACCCACTGGGGGGGGTAGGGCGGCTAATAATGAAAAACTGTTTTTT	NA	TRBJ1-4	TRBV4-2	NA
CASSLKGAHTGELFF	TGTGCCAGCAGCTTAAAAGGGGCCCACACCGGGGAGCTGTTTTTT	NA	TRBJ2-2	TRBV7-8	NA
CASSTTGTAPNEQFF	TGTGCCAGCAGCACAACCGGGACAGCCCCCAATGAGCAGTTCTTC	NA	TRBJ2-1	TRBV7-2	TRBD1
CASSHRAATEAFF	TGTGCCAGCAGCCATAGAGCGGCCACTGAAGCTTTCTTT	NA	TRBJ1-1	TRBV11-3	NA
CSSSSQGANQPQHF	TGTTCCAGCAGCTCACAGGGGGCCAATCAGCCCCAGCATTTT	NA	TRBJ1-5	TRBV7-9	TRBD1
CASCTLRFDTQYF	TGTGCCAGCTGCACGTTGCGGTTTGATACGCAGTATTTT	NA	TRBJ2-3	TRBV2	NA
CASSYGQAYADNEQFF	TGTGCCAGCAGCTATGGACAGGCGTATGCTGACAATGAGCAGTTCTTC	NA	TRBJ2-1	TRBV7-3	TRBD1
CASSRLADTGELFF	TGTGCCAGTAGTCGTCTAGCGGACACCGGGGAGCTGTTTTTT	NA	TRBJ2-2	TRBV19	TRBD2
CASSVLRGAGTGEETQYF	TGCGCCAGCAGCGTATTGAGAGGGGCCGGGACAGGGGAAGAGACCCAGTACTTC	few	TRBJ2-5	TRBV5-1	TRBD1
CASSPPGQGGNIQYF	TGTGCCAGCAGTCCCCCCGGACAGGGTGGGAACATTCAGTACTTC	NA	TRBJ2-4	TRBV28	TRBD1
CASSLSGVDRPGEQYF	TGTGCCAGCAGTTTATCGGGTGTCGATCGACCGGGGGAGCAGTACTTC	once	TRBJ2-7	TRBV28	NA
CATSSRLGIYEQYF	TGTGCCACCAGCAGCCGACTAGGGATCTACGAGCAGTACTTC	NA	TRBJ2-7	TRBV15	NA
CASSVTSQGNTQYF	TGTGCCAGCAGCGTGACCTCACAGGGGAATACGCAGTATTTT	NA	TRBJ2-3	TRBV9	TRBD1
CASSLRAGSQPQHF	TGTGCCAGCAGTTTACGCGCGGGGTCCCAGCCCCAGCATTTT	many	TRBJ1-5	TRBV28	NA
CASSRDSSQPQHF	TGTGCCAGCAGCCGGGACAGCTCTCAGCCCCAGCATTTT	NA	TRBJ1-5	TRBV14	TRBD1
CASSVDWVSDEQYF	TGTGCCAGCAGTGTAGACTGGGTAAGCGACGAGCAGTACTTC	once	TRBJ2-7	TRBV6-1	NA
CATSRDSTDQETQYF	TGTGCCACCAGCAGAGATTCTACGGACCAAGAGACCCAGTACTTC	once	TRBJ2-5	TRBV15	NA
CASSSGEGIYEQYF	TGTGCCAGCAGTTCAGGAGAGGGAATCTACGAGCAGTACTTC	NA	TRBJ2-7	TRBV27	NA
CASSEHSGPYEQYF	TGTGCCAGCAGTGAACATAGCGGTCCCTACGAGCAGTACTTC	NA	TRBJ2-7	TRBV6-1	NA
CASRQSGSVYEQYF	TGTGCCAGCAGACAAAGCGGGAGTGTTTACGAGCAGTACTTC	NA	TRBJ2-7	TRBV5-4	TRBD2
CASSPQSGDEKLFF	TGTGCCAGCAGTCCACAGTCAGGGGATGAAAAACTGTTTTTT	NA	TRBJ1-4	TRBV7-9	NA
CASSFFLDRDNGELFF	TGTGCCAGCAGCTTTTTCTTAGACAGGGACAACGGGGAGCTGTTTTTT	NA	TRBJ2-2	TRBV7-8	TRBD1
CASSLVLGTGMKNQPQHF	TGTGCCAGCAGTTTGGTACTCGGGACAGGGATGAAAAATCAGCCCCAGCATTTT	NA	TRBJ1-5	TRBV28	TRBD1
CASSPSATANTEAFF	TGTGCCAGCTCTCCTTCTGCAACAGCGAACACTGAAGCTTTCTTT	NA	TRBJ1-1	TRBV18	NA
CASSLTSGKGYEQYF	TGTGCCAGCAGCTTAACGAGCGGGAAAGGCTACGAGCAGTACTTC	NA	TRBJ2-7	TRBV7-3	TRBD2
CASSLKIRGISGNTIYF	TGTGCCAGCAGTTTAAAGATACGGGGGATCTCTGGAAACACCATATATTTT	NA	TRBJ1-3	TRBV28	NA
CASRFGSRDNEQFF	TGTGCCAGCAGATTCGGGTCGCGAGACAATGAGCAGTTCTTC	NA	TRBJ2-1	TRBV7-2	NA